This T cell receptor beta chain was captured by sequencing in a study of shared clonotypes between healthy human individuals. The sample holds one count of this clone. Other nucleotide sequences from this sample produce the same CDR3. J lost 1 base, V lost 3 bases, and 5 bases had no gene match. Germline loops: CDR1 SGHRS, CDR2 YFSETQ. CDR3 length equals 15 residues. Measured with immunoSEQ multiplex PCR; TCRdb has only the in-frame clones, and not every one. In the table there are 2 million to 3 million clones, under 95% of which are singletons. Sequencing used naive CD4+ T cells from PBMCs. Described subset: CD45RA+ positively selected. V gene TRBV5-1 combines with J gene TRBJ2-5, with 8 bases lining up with TRBD1. This TCR came from a man aged 18-30 years in good health. Some clones in this sample may be carry-over from other donors' samples. CDR3 protein: CASSWRTGTQETQYF. In nucleotides, the CDR3 is TGCGCCAGCAGCTGGCGGACAGGGACCCAAGAGACCCAGTACTTC.